This T cell receptor beta chain stems from a study of cytomegalovirus exposure and HLA in healthy donors. Study in general: There were 88 million or so unique TCRs (from HLA-typed donors) in an early data release.

Study outcomes and limitations: CMV serostatus was the only recorded immune exposure for donors. Follow-up analysis seemed to connect common viral pathogens with several of the most significant clusters identified.

PCR primers comprised 60 Vbeta and 13 Jbeta primers. Assay: immunoSEQ multiplex PCR; the TCRdb copy retains only in-frame clones and omits some. The repertoire holds more than 150,000 clones, with roughly 87% as singletons. In regard to this clone: Its antigen is not known.

This clonotype was obtained from a man in his forties in good health and CMV-seronegative. What was sequenced was PBMCs.

CDR3 residues: CASSSPGTANYGYTF. The CDR3 DNA sequence: TGTGCCAGCAGTTCCCCGGGGACAGCAAACTATGGCTACACCTTC. The rearrangement links TRBV6-5 to TRBJ1-2; the match to TRBD1 covers 7 bases. This CDR3 spans 15 amino acids. Germline values: CDR1 MNHEY, CDR2 SVGAGI. After removal of 4 bases from V and 2 bases from J, the junction contained 7 bases not matched to a gene.